This section outlines one TCR beta chain sequence together with its context. This clonotype was seen only a few times. Its antigen is still unknown. Base quality data are lacking; no much larger clone is found one base away. The library was prepared using multiplex PCR. Data came from an Illumina HiSeq 4000. To build TCR beta libraries, CDR3 regions were amplified by Arm-PCR using iRepertoire HTBI primers. Before sequencing, the PCR products underwent gel purification. Regarding the original processing steps: Gene usage analysis of CDR3 amino acid clonotypes used the 55 to 65 TRBV and more than 13 TRBJ segments found across samples. COPE and FqMerger were used to merge the filtered high-quality paired reads into contigs. BLAST was used to align contigs to IMGT TRBV, TRBD and TRBJ reference genes, with CDR3 defined following IMGT. Highly expanded clones were defined as clonotypes with a frequency above 0.1%. Repertoire diversity was measured by Shannon entropy, and V-J evenness by the Gini coefficient. A clonotype was considered public if more than one individual shared it. Starting from the raw public reads, TCRdb applied fastp trimming at Q25, assembled clones with MiXCR and retained in-frame beta chains. Merged by CDR3 protein, the rows form single entries marked with the most common genes and DNA. It is TCRdb's table, rather than the study itself, that gives the V and J calls and clone size. Within this sample are approximately 400,000 distinct CDR3 sequences, with about 15% of them counted one time only. The ten top clones hold about 8.2% of the sample.

This specimen belongs to a study of regulatory T cells in long-lasting Graves disease (dated by TCRdb to 2020 to 2023). Regarding the study in general: Antithyroid drugs had been taken for less than 3 months by newly diagnosed Graves' disease patients. TCR sequencing covered roughly 13 persistent and 20 or so newly diagnosed Graves' disease patients, some 33 samples in total. This study used TCR sequencing and RNA sequencing of peripheral blood to compare persistent Graves' disease patients against newly diagnosed Graves' disease patients. The study was conducted in China and was registered as a clinical trial.

The time point label of this sample denotes: newly diagnosed GD, antithyroid drugs for less than 3 months. RNA was extracted from PBMCs in TRIzol for both TCR sequencing and RNA sequencing. Graves' disease was diagnosed according to American Thyroid Association guidelines. Patients for the study were recruited at an endocrinology department in Xi'an, China. Each patient gave approximately 10 milliliters of peripheral blood, collected in an EDTA anticoagulant tube. Ficoll Paque Plus density gradient separation was used to isolate PBMCs, and no further T cell sorting was performed. RNA quality was checked with an Agilent 2100 Bioanalyzer and agarose gel, and concentration with a NanoDrop 2000. General findings and caveats noted by the study authors: The authors acknowledged the small sample size as a limitation that may reduce accuracy. Compared with newly diagnosed patients, patients with persistent Graves' disease had lower TCR Shannon entropy and fewer highly expanded clones, which suggests clonal expansion. Preferential use of TRBV28, TRBJ1-2 and TRBJ2-5 was observed in persistent disease, whereas TRBV20-1 and TRBJ2-1 were favored in newly diagnosed disease. The study examined only peripheral blood because the primary lesion, thyroid tissue, could not be accessed. Sequencing and analysis were restricted to the TCR beta chain. Patients with persistent disease shared more public clonotypes (roughly 2,900) than newly diagnosed patients did (more than 900).

From the germline V gene, CDR1 is MNHNS and CDR2 is SASEGT. Counted from cysteine to phenylalanine, this CDR3 has 16 amino acids. The CDR3 DNA has 48 bases and is translated from base 1. From V the trimming removes 7 bases and from J it removes 9 bases, while the gene matches leave 14 bases of the junction unaccounted for. These same records also appear under a second study, on T cells in Graves' hyperthyroidism and ophthalmopathy. That second publication adds: Graves' hyperthyroidism was defined as stable when no progression to ophthalmopathy occurred over 18 months of follow-up. Hyperthyroidism patients were newly diagnosed, had a disease duration of under 2 months, and were aged 18 to 65 years. Exclusion was applied to patients with uncontrolled infections, other autoimmune diseases, pregnancy or lactation. Diagnoses were established on the basis of clinical symptoms, serum thyroxine and TRAb, thyroid ultrasound, and orbital computed tomography. The first round of RT-PCR for the TCR CDR3 was performed with the HTBI primer set and the Qiagen OneStep RT-PCR kit. Blood samples also contained most of the expanded thyroid clonotypes (frequency above 0.001), which suggests that blood repertoires may reflect thyroid immune responses. A model built on a 13 V-J signature distinguished ophthalmopathy from stable hyperthyroidism, reaching about 89% sensitivity and around 82% specificity in cross-validation and 80%/75% in testing. In validation, progression to ophthalmopathy was predicted by the model with nearly 71% sensitivity and under 85% specificity, a median of approximately 6.5 months before onset. TCR V-J signatures able to tell the groups apart were searched for in a discovery cohort of 100 patients, of whom around 42 had Graves' ophthalmopathy and around 58 had stable Graves' hyperthyroidism. Whether ophthalmopathy could be predicted prospectively was tested in an independent validation cohort made up of 18 hyperthyroidism patients plus 17 patients who later progressed to ophthalmopathy. The roughly 100 discovery patients were randomly divided into training and test sets at a 7:3 ratio. In addition, the study compared T-cell repertoires in thyroid tissue and in blood from about 6 Graves' hyperthyroidism patients. Once sampling was done, hyperthyroidism patients were given methimazole at a starting dose of 30 mg daily, whereas ophthalmopathy patients were given high-dose intravenous methylprednisolone. Libraries were constructed in a second round of multiplex PCR, after which size selection and purification were performed. The libraries were sequenced on an Illumina HiSeq2000 using paired-end 100 bp reads. SOAPnuke was used to process the raw data, throwing out any read that contained adapters or uncalled bases, had a mean Phred below 15, or lacked an exact constant-primer or identifier match. High-quality paired reads were merged using COPE v1.2.5, and each unique nucleotide sequence was defined as a clonotype. MiTCR v1.1 was used to align the clonotypes against IMGT TRBV, TRBD and TRBJ reference segments. The analysis was restricted to V-J combinations with a frequency above 0.0001, which together covered over 99% of the repertoires. The TCS score was defined as F50 (clonal expansion) divided by E x V (chaos), with BLOSUM62-based TCRdist calculated between CDR3 peptides within each V-J. Welch's t-statistics and random forest reduced several hundred V-J features to about 13, which were used in a naive Bayes classifier (R e1071). Sample size was not statistically predetermined, and investigators were not blinded to group allocation. The paper describes TCR Vbeta CDR3 sequencing of 120 to 150 peripheral blood samples, made up of fewer than 50 ophthalmopathy patients, roughly 72 hyperthyroidism patients and 17 progressor patients.

The input for sequencing was peripheral blood mononuclear cells (PBMCs), taken at new diagnosis, from a patient treated with antithyroid drugs. This TCR was sampled from a woman between 40 and 55 years old with Graves disease. Donor details come from another sample of the same person, matched by shared clones. The chain joins TRBV6-1 to TRBJ2-1; TRBD2 agrees with 11 junctional bases. The CDR3: CASTSTVAGGPGEQFF. The nucleotide sequence reads as follows: TGTGCCAGCACTTCCACGGTAGCGGGAGGGCCTGGTGAGCAGTTCTTC.